This T cell receptor (beta chain) comes out of a study of blood T cell repertoires in COVID-19. Overall study context: T cells, B-cell-depleted T cells, or PBMCs supplied cDNA or gDNA.

Participant ages covered about 18 to 89 years across about two dozen US areas. Donors were grouped by their self-reported clinical history. This CDR3 has 16 residues. Germline lookup yields CDR1 MNHEY and CDR2 SVGAGI. Trimming stripped 2 bases from V and 1 base from J, with 12 bases between. In the source study's methods: Estimated nucleated cell counts came from reference gene primer amplification. Clones were sequenced by immunoSEQ multiplex PCR, and TCRdb holds only the in-frame ones, with some missing. Clone size and the V and J calls come from that table; the DNA yielded D and trimming. The data hold 250,000 or so clones, with just over 85% observed a single time.

This rearrangement joins TRBV6-5 to TRBJ1-5, with TRBD1 as a possible D gene (6 bases). Source material: PBMCs or T cells enriched from blood (not recorded which). The clonotype comes from a man aged 35 to 55 who had recovered from COVID-19. CDR3 region: CASSYRNRESNQPQHF. Here the CDR3 DNA reads TGTGCCAGCAGTTACCGAAACAGGGAGAGCAATCAGCCCCAGCATTTT.